This TCR beta chain comes out of a study of shared clonotypes between healthy human individuals. Study results and caveats: The diversity represented, both genetic and in exposure history, was limited by few donors.

Germline V gene lookup returns CDR1 SNHLY and CDR2 FYNNEI. The CDR3 spans 12 residues. Trimming shortened V by 8 bases and J by 2 bases, and 8 bases separated the two germline ends. Concerning this clone itself: Antigen: not known.

Sequencing was performed with immunoSEQ multiplex PCR; in TCRdb, only in-frame clones are kept and a portion is missing. The data contain 2 million to 3 million clones, approximately 94% of them singletons. There were only Caucasian adults among the donors, and all lived in Nashville, Tennessee. Material for sequencing was naive CD4+ T cells from PBMCs. Subset meaning: CD45RA+ positively selected. The sequence was obtained from a man aged 18 to 30 in good health. Some clones in this sample may be carry-over from other donors' samples. The chain is built from TRBV2 and TRBJ2-3; D gene unclear. The CDR3 here is CASGVVTDTQYF. The CDR3 nucleotides are TGTGCCAGCGGGGTTGTCACAGATACGCAGTATTTT.